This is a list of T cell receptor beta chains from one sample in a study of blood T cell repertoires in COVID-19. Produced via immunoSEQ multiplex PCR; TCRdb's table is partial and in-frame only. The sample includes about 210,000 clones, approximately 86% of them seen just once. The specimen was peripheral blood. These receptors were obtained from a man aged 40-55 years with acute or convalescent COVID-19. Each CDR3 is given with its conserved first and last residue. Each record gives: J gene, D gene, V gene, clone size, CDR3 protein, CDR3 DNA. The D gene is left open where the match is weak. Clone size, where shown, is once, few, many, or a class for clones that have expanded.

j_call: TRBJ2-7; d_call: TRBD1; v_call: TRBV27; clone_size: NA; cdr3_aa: CASSPHPGQGVGEQYF; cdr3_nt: TGTGCCAGCAGTCCCCACCCGGGACAGGGGGTCGGCGAGCAGTACTTC
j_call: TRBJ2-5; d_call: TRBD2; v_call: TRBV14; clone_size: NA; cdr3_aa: CASSPFGGGAETQYF; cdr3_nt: TGTGCCAGCAGCCCCTTCGGGGGGGGCGCAGAGACCCAGTACTTC
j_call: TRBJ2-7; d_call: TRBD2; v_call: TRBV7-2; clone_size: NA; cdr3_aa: CASSLVAGVEQYF; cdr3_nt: TGTGCCAGCAGCTTGGTAGCGGGGGTCGAGCAGTACTTC
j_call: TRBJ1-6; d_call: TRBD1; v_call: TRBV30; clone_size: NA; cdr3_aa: CAWSAGQGGSPLHF; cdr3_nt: TGTGCCTGGAGTGCGGGACAGGGCGGTTCACCCCTCCACTTT
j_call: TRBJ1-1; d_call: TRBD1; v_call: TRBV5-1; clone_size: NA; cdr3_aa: CASSLGQGLTEAFF; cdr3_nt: TGCGCCAGCAGCTTAGGACAGGGGCTGACTGAAGCTTTCTTT
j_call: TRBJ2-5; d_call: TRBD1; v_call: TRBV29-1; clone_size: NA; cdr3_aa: CSVTGSGETQYF; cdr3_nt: TGCAGCGTGACAGGGTCCGGAGAGACCCAGTACTTC
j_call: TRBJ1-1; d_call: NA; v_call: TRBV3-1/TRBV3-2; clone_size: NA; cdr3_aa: CASSQVTGGTEAFF; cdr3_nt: TGTGCCAGCAGCCAAGTAACGGGAGGCACTGAAGCTTTCTTT
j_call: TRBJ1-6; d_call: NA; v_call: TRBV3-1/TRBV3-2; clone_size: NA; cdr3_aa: CASSQDRGGAADNSPLHF; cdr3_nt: TGTGCCAGCAGCCAAGACCGAGGAGGGGCGGCCGATAATTCACCCCTCCACTTT
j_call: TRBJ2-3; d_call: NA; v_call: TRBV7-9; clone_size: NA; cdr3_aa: CATGEPATDTQYF; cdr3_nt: TGTGCCACCGGAGAGCCGGCCACAGATACGCAGTATTTT
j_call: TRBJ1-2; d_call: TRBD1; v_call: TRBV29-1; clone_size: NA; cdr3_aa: CSALQGAVYGYTF; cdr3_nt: TGCAGCGCGTTACAGGGGGCCGTCTATGGCTACACCTTC
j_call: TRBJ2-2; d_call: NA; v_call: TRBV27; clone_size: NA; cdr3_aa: CASRVQGYTGELFF; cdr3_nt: TGTGCCAGCAGGGTCCAGGGCTACACCGGGGAGCTGTTTTTT
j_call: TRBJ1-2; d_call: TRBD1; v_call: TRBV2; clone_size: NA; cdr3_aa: CASSTGTGQAYGYTF; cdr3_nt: TGTGCCAGCAGCACCGGGACAGGTCAAGCCTATGGCTACACCTTC
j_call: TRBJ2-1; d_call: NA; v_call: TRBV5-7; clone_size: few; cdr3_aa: CASSFRMIDMSSSYNEQFF; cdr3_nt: TGTGCCAGCAGCTTTCGAATGATTGACATGAGTAGCTCCTACAATGAGCAGTTCTTC
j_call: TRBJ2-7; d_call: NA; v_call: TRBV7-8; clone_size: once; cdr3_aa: CASGRGPSYEQYF; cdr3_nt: TGTGCCAGCGGTAGAGGCCCCTCCTACGAGCAGTACTTC
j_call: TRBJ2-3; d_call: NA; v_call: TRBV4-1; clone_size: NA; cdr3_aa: CASSQVPGTDTQYF; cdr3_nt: TGCGCCAGCAGCCAAGTACCAGGCACAGATACGCAGTATTTT
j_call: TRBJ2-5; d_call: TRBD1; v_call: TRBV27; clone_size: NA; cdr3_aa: CASSLSGQAYQETQYF; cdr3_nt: TGTGCCAGCAGTTTATCCGGACAGGCGTACCAAGAGACCCAGTACTTC
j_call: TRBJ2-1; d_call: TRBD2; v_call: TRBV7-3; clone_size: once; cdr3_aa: CASSLSGSSYNEQFF; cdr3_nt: TGTGCCAGCAGTCTAAGCGGGAGCTCCTACAATGAGCAGTTCTTC
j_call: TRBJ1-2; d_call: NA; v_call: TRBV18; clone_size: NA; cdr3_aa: CASSPTGGANYGYTF; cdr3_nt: TGTGCCAGCTCACCGACGGGAGGGGCTAACTATGGCTACACCTTC
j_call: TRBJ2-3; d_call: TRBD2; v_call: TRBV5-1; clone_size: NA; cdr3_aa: CASRSPGLGATDTQYF; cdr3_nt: TGCGCCAGCCGAAGTCCCGGACTAGGGGCCACAGATACGCAGTATTTT
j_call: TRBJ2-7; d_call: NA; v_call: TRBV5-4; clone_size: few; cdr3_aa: CASSLEDTYEQYF; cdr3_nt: TGTGCCAGCAGCTTAGAGGACACCTACGAGCAGTACTTC
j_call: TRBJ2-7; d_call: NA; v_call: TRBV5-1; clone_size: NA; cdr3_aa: CASSLVQGSTYEQYF; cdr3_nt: TGCGCCAGCAGCTTGGTCCAGGGATCAACCTACGAGCAGTACTTC
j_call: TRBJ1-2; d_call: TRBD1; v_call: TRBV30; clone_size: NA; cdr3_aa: CAWSNRGSYYGYTF; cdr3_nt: TGTGCCTGGAGTAACAGGGGGTCTTACTATGGCTACACCTTC
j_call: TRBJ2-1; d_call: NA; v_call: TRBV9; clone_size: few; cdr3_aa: CASSPTGYNEQFF; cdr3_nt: TGTGCCAGCAGCCCAACAGGGTACAATGAGCAGTTCTTC
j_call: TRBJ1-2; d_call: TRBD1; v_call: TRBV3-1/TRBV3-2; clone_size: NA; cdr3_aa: CASSQGGQGHGYTF; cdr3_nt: TGTGCCAGCAGCCAAGGTGGACAGGGGCATGGCTACACCTTC
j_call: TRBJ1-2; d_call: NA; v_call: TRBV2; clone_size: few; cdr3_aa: CASSGTQGVLYYGYTF; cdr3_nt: TGTGCCAGCAGTGGCACCCAGGGTGTTTTGTACTATGGCTACACCTTC
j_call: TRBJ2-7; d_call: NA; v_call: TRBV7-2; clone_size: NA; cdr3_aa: CASSLKGPNYEQYF; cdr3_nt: TGTGCCAGCAGCTTGAAGGGGCCGAACTACGAGCAGTACTTC
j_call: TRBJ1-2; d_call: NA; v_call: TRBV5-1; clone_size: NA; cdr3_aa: CASSLIGGYGYTF; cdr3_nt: TGCGCCAGCAGCTTGATAGGAGGCTATGGCTACACCTTC
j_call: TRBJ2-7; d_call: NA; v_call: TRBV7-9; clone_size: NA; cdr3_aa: CASSSVWTQYF; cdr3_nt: TGTGCCAGCAGCTCGGTTTGGACACAGTACTTC
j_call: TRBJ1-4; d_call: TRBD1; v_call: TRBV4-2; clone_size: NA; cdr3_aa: CASSQVRGGSSNEKLFF; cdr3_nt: TGTGCCAGCAGCCAAGTGCGAGGGGGCAGCTCTAATGAAAAACTGTTTTTT
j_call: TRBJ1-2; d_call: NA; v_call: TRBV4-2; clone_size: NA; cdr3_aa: CASSQARDIPNYGYTF; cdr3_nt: TGTGCCAGCAGCCAGGCTCGGGACATTCCTAACTATGGCTACACCTTC
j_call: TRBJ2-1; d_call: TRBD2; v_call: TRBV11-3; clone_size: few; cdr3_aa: CASSISGGAYNEQFF; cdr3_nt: TGTGCCAGCAGCATAAGCGGGGGGGCCTACAATGAGCAGTTCTTC
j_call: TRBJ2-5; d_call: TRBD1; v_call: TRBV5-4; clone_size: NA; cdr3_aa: CASSIYRGQETQYF; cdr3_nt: TGTGCCAGCAGCATTTACAGGGGGCAAGAGACCCAGTACTTC
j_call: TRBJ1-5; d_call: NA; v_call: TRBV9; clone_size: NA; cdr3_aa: CASSADRNNQPQHF; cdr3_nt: TGTGCCAGCAGCGCGGACAGAAATAATCAGCCCCAGCATTTT
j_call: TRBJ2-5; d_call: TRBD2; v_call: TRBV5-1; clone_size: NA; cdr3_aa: CASSASRTGTSGRSETQYF; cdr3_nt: TGCGCCAGCAGCGCCAGTAGGACCGGGACTAGCGGGAGATCAGAGACCCAGTACTTC
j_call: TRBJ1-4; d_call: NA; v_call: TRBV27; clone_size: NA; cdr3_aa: CASSLYGQNEKLFF; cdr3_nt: TGTGCCAGCAGTTTATATGGGCAGAATGAAAAACTGTTTTTT
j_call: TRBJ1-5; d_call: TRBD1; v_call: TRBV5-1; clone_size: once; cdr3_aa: CASSWGTGGQPQHF; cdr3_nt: TGCGCCAGCAGCTGGGGGACAGGGGGCCAGCCCCAGCATTTT